This is a list of T cell receptor beta chains from one sample in a study of T cell responses to AZD1222 COVID-19 vaccine. Libraries were prepared by immunoSEQ multiplex PCR; TCRdb keeps only in-frame clonotypes and omits some of them. The sample lists roughly 110,000 clones, about nine tenths occurring once. Sequencing was performed on peripheral blood, taken on day 0 of AZD1222 vaccination. The receptor set was obtained from an adult in good health. Both conserved end residues are part of each CDR3. The D gene is left open where the match is weak. Size tells how often a clone was seen (once, few, many) or the class of an expanded clone, and some rows leave it out.

TRBJ2-7 NA NA TRBV7-2 13 CASSQDFLYEQYF TGTGCCAGCAGCCAGGACTTCCTCTACGAGCAGTACTTC
TRBJ2-5 NA TRBD2 TRBV19 16 CASSIANSGSRETQYF TGTGCCAGTAGCATTGCTAATAGCGGGAGCCGTGAGACCCAGTACTTC
TRBJ1-2 once TRBD1 TRBV20-1 11 CSATGGYGYTF TGCAGTGCCACAGGGGGATATGGCTACACCTTC
TRBJ2-7 NA NA TRBV7-2 14 CASSLVVGGYEQYF TGTGCCAGCAGCTTAGTAGTAGGGGGCTACGAGCAGTACTTC
TRBJ2-1 NA NA TRBV10-3 13 CAIRTGRTLEQFF TGTGCCATCAGGACGGGACGGACTCTAGAGCAGTTCTTC
TRBJ2-3 NA NA TRBV18 12 CASLRLTDTQYF TGTGCCAGCTTACGGCTCACAGATACGCAGTATTTT
TRBJ1-1 NA TRBD1 TRBV9 12 CASSARGPEAFF TGTGCCAGCAGCGCCAGGGGGCCTGAAGCTTTCTTT
TRBJ2-4 NA NA TRBV9 14 CASSPGAFKNIQYF TGTGCCAGCAGCCCAGGAGCGTTCAAAAACATTCAGTACTTC
TRBJ2-1 NA NA TRBV20-1 11 CSAAKPGEQFF TGCAGTGCTGCAAAACCAGGCGAGCAGTTCTTC
TRBJ1-5 NA NA TRBV6-2/TRBV6-3 14 CASSPDFSNQPQHF TGTGCCAGCAGCCCGGATTTTAGCAATCAGCCCCAGCATTTT
TRBJ2-1 few TRBD2 TRBV4-2 15 CASSPSGSIYNEQFF TGTGCCAGCAGCCCTAGCGGGAGTATCTACAATGAGCAGTTCTTC
TRBJ2-1 NA NA TRBV6-4 16 CASSDVGVSSYNEQFF TGTGCCAGCAGTGACGTCGGGGTTTCGTCCTACAATGAGCAGTTCTTC
TRBJ1-2 NA NA TRBV25-1 13 CASSRTGDYGYTF TGTGCCAGCAGCCGAACAGGAGACTATGGCTACACCTTC
TRBJ1-1 NA NA TRBV19 12 CASYLPPHEAFF TGTGCCAGCTACTTGCCACCTCATGAAGCTTTCTTT
TRBJ2-3 NA NA TRBV9 14 CASSPYHRADTQYF TGTGCCAGCAGCCCTTACCACCGGGCGGATACGCAGTATTTT
TRBJ2-7 NA TRBD1 TRBV2 15 CASSGRDRGQDEQYF TGTGCCAGCAGTGGTCGGGACAGGGGACAAGACGAGCAGTACTTC
TRBJ2-3 few NA TRBV19 12 CASSMGGDTQYF TGTGCCAGTAGTATGGGCGGAGATACGCAGTATTTT
TRBJ2-3 NA NA TRBV6-4 14 CASSERDSTDTQYF TGTGCCAGCAGTGAGCGGGATAGCACAGATACGCAGTATTTT
TRBJ2-7 NA TRBD2 TRBV7-9 16 CASSTRTSGSSYEQYF TGTGCCAGCAGCACCCGGACTAGCGGGAGTAGTTACGAGCAGTACTTC
TRBJ1-6 NA NA TRBV6-5 13 CASSRGGISPLHF TGTGCCAGCAGCCGCGGCGGGATTTCACCCCTCCACTTT
TRBJ2-5 NA NA TRBV6-5 10 CASREETQYF TGTGCCAGCCGAGAAGAGACCCAGTACTTC
TRBJ1-6 once NA TRBV6-2/TRBV6-3 14 CASSWGPPQSPLHF TGTGCCAGCAGTTGGGGACCCCCCCAATCACCCCTCCACTTT
TRBJ2-1 once NA TRBV28 16 CASSPRRLAGLDEQFF TGTGCCAGCAGTCCCCGGAGGTTGGCGGGTCTCGATGAGCAGTTCTTC
TRBJ1-2 NA NA TRBV20-1 12 CSASHSNYGYTF TGCAGTGCTAGTCACTCTAACTATGGCTACACCTTC
TRBJ1-2 NA TRBD1 TRBV27 17 CASTKHRGPPFNYGYTF TGTGCCAGCACCAAGCACAGGGGGCCCCCCTTTAACTATGGCTACACCTTC
TRBJ2-3 NA NA TRBV9 14 CASSPRLGTDTQYF TGTGCCAGCAGCCCCCGGTTGGGCACAGATACGCAGTATTTT
TRBJ1-5 NA TRBD1 TRBV5-5 15 CASSWGTGSNQPQHF TGTGCCAGCAGCTGGGGGACAGGTAGCAATCAGCCCCAGCATTTT
TRBJ1-1 NA TRBD1 TRBV11-3 14 CASSEGQLNTEAFF TGTGCCAGCAGCGAGGGACAGTTGAACACTGAAGCTTTCTTT
TRBJ2-3 NA NA TRBV10-1 14 CASSEHGSTDTQYF TGCGCCAGCAGTGAACACGGCAGCACAGATACGCAGTATTTT
TRBJ2-3 NA TRBD1 TRBV28 13 CASSKTGPDTQYF TGTGCCAGCAGCAAGACAGGGCCAGATACGCAGTATTTT
TRBJ2-1 few TRBD2 TRBV19 15 CASSIALLARNEQFF TGTGCCAGTAGTATAGCTCTACTAGCGCGCAATGAGCAGTTCTTC
TRBJ1-3 NA NA TRBV6-5 14 CASSRTVSGNTIYF TGTGCCAGCAGTAGGACGGTCTCTGGAAACACCATATATTTT
TRBJ2-7 once NA TRBV10-2 12 CASTKQGLEQYF TGCGCCAGCACCAAACAGGGATTGGAGCAGTACTTC
TRBJ1-1 few NA TRBV6-1 13 CASSEHMNTEAFF TGTGCCAGCAGTGAGCACATGAACACTGAAGCTTTCTTT
TRBJ2-1 NA TRBD2 TRBV10-3 14 CAIKAGVTYNEQFF TGTGCCATTAAAGCGGGAGTCACCTACAATGAGCAGTTCTTC
TRBJ2-7 NA NA TRBV3-1/TRBV3-2 14 CASSQLQASPEQYF TGTGCCAGCAGCCAACTGCAGGCGAGTCCCGAGCAGTACTTC
TRBJ2-3 NA NA TRBV3-1/TRBV3-2 15 CASSQIGRTIDTQYF TGTGCCAGCAGCCAGATCGGGAGAACGATAGATACGCAGTATTTT